These 5 T cell receptor beta chains originate from one sample sequenced in a study of blood T cells in healthy people across ages. Alongside a J-beta primer mix, a sample-barcoded 5' primer served in a second PCR lasting roughly 6 to 12 cycles. TCRdb ran MiXCR on the 5' RACE reads and lists one entry per CDR3 protein. The table has 780,000 or so distinct CDR3 sequences, 56% seen once. The specimen sequenced was blood. Receptor source: a man aged 35-49 years in good health.

CDR3 loop: CASSAGIGYTF. CDR3 nucleotides: TGTGCCAGCAGTGCAGGGATAGGCTACACCTTC. The chain carries TRBV12-3 or TRBV12-4 and TRBJ1-2, with D perhaps matching TRBD1 (5 bases). The CDR3 has 11 amino acids. With 5 bases removed from V and 8 bases from J, the gap between germline ends came to 9 bases.

This sequence joins TRBV7-9 and TRBJ1-5, with 9 bases identical to TRBD1. Germline values: CDR1 SEHNR, CDR2 FQNEAQ (reference sequence). This CDR3 spans 16 amino acids. Unmatched junction bases numbered 9, after V lost 6 bases and J lost 3 bases. CDR3 bases: TGTGCCAGCAGTCACACCGGGACAGGGAACAATCAGCCCCAGCATTTT. This sequence encodes CASSHTGTGNNQPQHF.

The chain couples TRBV29-1 to TRBJ2-2; D gene unclear. This CDR3 spans 14 amino acids. Germline V gene sequence: CDR1 SQVTM, CDR2 ANQGSEA. V lost 7 bases to trimming and J lost 2 bases, with 14 bases between them. For the CDR3, the DNA is TGCAGCGGCCGAGGCGGCCCTAACACCGGGGAGCTGTTTTTT. It translates to CSGRGGPNTGELFF.

V gene TRBV9 combines with J gene TRBJ2-1; D gene ambiguous. CDR1 is SGDLS, CDR2 YYNGEE, per germline. This CDR3 has 13 amino acids. V was shortened by 7 bases and J by 9 bases, with 17 bases between the two germline ends. In nucleotides, the CDR3 is TGTGCCAGCTCCTCGGAGAGACGCGGTGAGCAGTTCTTC. Translating it yields CASSSERRGEQFF. Complete variable domain (other parts from reference TRBV9 and TRBJ2-1): DSGVTQTPKHLITATGQRVTLRCSPRSGDLSVYWYQQSLDQGLQFLIQYYNGEERAKGNILERFSAQQFPDLHSELNLSSLELGDSALYFCASSSERRGEQFFGPGTRLTVL.

The chain joins TRBV6-2 or TRBV6-3 to TRBJ2-5; D possibly uses TRBD1 or TRBD2 (5 bases each). This CDR3 is 14 amino acids long. Trimming took 2 bases from V and 0 from J, leaving 7 bases between them. Germline values: CDR1 MNHEY, CDR2 SVGEGT. This chain's CDR3 is CASSYQGHQETQYF. CDR3 nucleotides: TGTGCCAGCAGTTACCAGGGACACCAAGAGACCCAGTACTTC.